Shown below are 26 T cell receptor beta chains from a single sample sequenced in a study of PD-1 blockade in classical Hodgkin lymphoma. Time point given: cycle 4 day 1 (C4D1), after more than 5 weeks of nivolumab. Each of the patients experienced relapse following autologous stem cell transplantation, and their brentuximab vedotin exposure differed. Isolated CD8+ T cells were derived from thawed PBMCs through magnetic negative selection. The data were produced by immunoSEQ multiplex PCR, yet TCRdb's version contains in-frame clones alone and is incomplete. The sample has some 2,900 clones; 75% are singletons. Sequences were derived from CD8+ T cells from blood, sampled before the fourth cycle of nivolumab. These receptors were taken from a human donor with classical Hodgkin lymphoma.

The gene calls are TRBV2 and TRBJ2-7, with 10 bases identical to TRBD1. Trimming at V came to 6 bases and at J to 7 bases, leaving 12 bases not matched to a gene. Germline values: CDR1 SNHLY, CDR2 FYNNEI. CDR3 length: 15 amino acids. CDR3 region: CASRPPGQGPREQYF. The CDR3 DNA sequence: TGTGCCAGCAGGCCCCCGGGACAGGGGCCACGGGAGCAGTACTTC.

V usage is TRBV28 and J usage is TRBJ2-5; no clear D. The assigned J gene may be wrong: the sequence end matches TRBJ2-7 better. The CDR3 extends over 13 amino acids. Germline V gives CDR1 MDHEN, CDR2 SYDVKM. The CDR3 region is CASSLEPYYEQYF. The CDR3 DNA is TGTGCCAGCAGTTTGGAACCTTACTACGAGCAGTACTTC.

The V call is TRBV6-6, the J call TRBJ1-1; D unresolved. Between the trimmed V and J ends, which lost 1 base and 3 bases, there was a span of 12 bases. The germline V gene has CDR1 MNHNY and CDR2 SVGAGI (reference sequence). The CDR3 is 15 amino acids. CDR3: CASSYWAVVDTEAFF. As DNA, the CDR3 is TGTGCCAGCAGTTACTGGGCGGTAGTGGACACTGAAGCTTTCTTT.

The chain employs TRBV5-8 and TRBJ2-7; D uncertain. The CDR3 loop spans 13 amino acids. V shed 0 bases and J shed 7 bases, with 11 bases lying between them. In germline, CDR1 is SGHTS, CDR2 YDEGEE. The CDR3 reads CASSLARGREQYF. The CDR3 region has the DNA TGTGCCAGCAGCTTGGCCCGCGGAAGAGAGCAGTACTTC.

The rearrangement joins TRBV13 to TRBJ2-3, with D uncertain. This CDR3 is 16 amino acids long. The V gene's germline CDR1 is PRHDT and CDR2 FYEKMQ (reference sequence). The V end lost 1 base, the J end lost 4 bases, and 15 bases lay between the germline ends. The CDR3 coding sequence is TGTGCCAGCAGCTTAGCGGCACTTGGTGGGGCAGATACGCAGTATTTT. This codes for CASSLAALGGADTQYF.

This clone has only a few counts. For the CDR3, the DNA is TGCGCCAGCAGCCAGGACACCGGGACAGGGTCCGGCTACACCTTC. This codes for CASSQDTGTGSGYTF. This chain links TRBV4-3 with TRBJ1-2; 9 bases match TRBD1. The CDR3 spans 15 residues. After removal of 3 bases from V and 8 bases from J, the junction contained 10 bases not matched to a gene. Looked up from germline, CDR1 is LGHNA and CDR2 is YSLEER.

The V call is TRBV6-5, the J call TRBJ1-2, with D tentatively TRBD1 (6 bases). CDR1 is MNHEY and CDR2 is SVGAGI in the germline V gene. The CDR3 spans 16 residues. Trimming stripped 0 bases from V and 6 bases from J, with 17 bases between. CDR3 DNA: TGTGCCAGCAGTTACTCGCGGGGGCTGAGGGGAGATGGCTACACCTTC. Its protein is CASSYSRGLRGDGYTF.

DNA for the CDR3: TGTGCCAGCAGCTCTAGACAGGAAGCTTTCTTT. This sequence encodes CASSSRQEAFF. The V call is TRBV5-6, the J call TRBJ1-1; D is perhaps TRBD1 (5 bases). Trimming pared 3 bases from V and 8 bases from J, leaving 8 bases between. Germline CDR1 SGHDT, CDR2 YYEEEE. CDR3 size: 11 residues.

This clone has just a few counts. The chain is built from TRBV13 and TRBJ2-7; no clear D gene. The length of the CDR3 is 12 residues. The V gene lost 3 bases and the J gene lost 0 bases, with 3 bases spanning the gap. Germline CDR1 reads PRHDT; CDR2 reads FYEKMQ (reference sequence). As DNA, the CDR3 is TGTGCCAGCAGCTTGGGCTCCTACGAGCAGTACTTC. Protein: CASSLGSYEQYF.

This clone was found a few times. This rearrangement joins TRBV4-3 to TRBJ2-3; the D gene could be TRBD1 or TRBD2 (6 bases each). Trimming cost V 1 base and J 2 bases, with 10 bases left between them. The CDR3 consists of 15 residues. Germline V gene lookup returns CDR1 LGHNA and CDR2 YSLEER. CDR3 bases: TGCGCCAGCAGCCAAGTGGGGGGCGTCACAGATACGCAGTATTTT. Protein: CASSQVGGVTDTQYF.

The chain couples TRBV6-4 to TRBJ1-1; no firm D call. Trimming took 3 bases from V and 0 from J, leaving 5 bases between them. This CDR3 contains 13 residues. The germline gives CDR1 MRHNA, CDR2 SNTAGT. In DNA, the CDR3 is TGTGCCAGCAGTGATCAGTTGAACACTGAAGCTTTCTTT. Its translation is CASSDQLNTEAFF.

CDR3 region: CASSQVLATSTDTQYF. The CDR3 DNA sequence: TGTGCCAGCAGCCAAGTTCTAGCGACTAGCACAGATACGCAGTATTTT. The rearrangement joins TRBV14 to TRBJ2-3; a possible D gene is TRBD2 (6 bases). V lost 1 base and J lost 0, with 11 bases in between. This CDR3 comprises 16 residues. CDR1 SGHDN and CDR2 FVKESK come from the germline V gene.

The gene calls are TRBV6-5 and TRBJ2-1; D call uncertain. The CDR3 is 12 residues long. V lost 6 bases and J lost 7, with 10 bases in between. CDR1 and CDR2 from the germline V gene are MNHEY and SVGAGI. The DNA for the CDR3 is TGTGCCAGCAGCTCCCCAAAAAATGAGCAGTTCTTC. It encodes CASSSPKNEQFF.

The rearrangement uses TRBV27 and TRBJ1-5; a possible D gene is TRBD1 (5 bases). The V end was cut by 6 bases, the J end by 3 bases, with 18 bases between. In germline, CDR1 is MNHEY, CDR2 SMNVEV (reference sequence). This CDR3 has 16 amino acids. The CDR3 region is CASRPLLQGFNQPQHF. CDR3 DNA sequence: TGTGCCAGCAGGCCCCTCCTCCAGGGCTTCAATCAGCCCCAGCATTTT.

The J gene is TRBJ2-3, the V gene TRBV6-6; no reliable D call. This CDR3 region has 13 residues. V gave up 2 bases and J gave up 3 bases, with 6 bases separating them. Germline V gene data show CDR1 as MNHNY and CDR2 as SVGAGI (reference sequence). The CDR3 loop reads CASSYNPTDTQYF. The CDR3, as DNA: TGTGCCAGCAGTTACAATCCGACAGATACGCAGTATTTT.

This chain uses TRBV28 with TRBJ1-1, with D unresolved. Germline loops: CDR1 MDHEN, CDR2 SYDVKM. CDR3 size: 11 residues. V gave up 3 bases and J gave up 6 bases, with 5 bases separating them. In DNA, the CDR3 is TGTGCCAGCAGTTTGTTTCCTGAAGCTTTCTTT. Translating gives CASSLFPEAFF.

By proportion, this clone is large. This chain uses TRBV6-6 with TRBJ1-4; perhaps TRBD1 as D (6 bases). This CDR3 contains 13 residues. V was clipped by 7 bases and J by 8 bases, with 14 bases between them. Germline V lookup: CDR1 MNHNY, CDR2 SVGAGI (reference sequence). CDR3 residues: CASTGAGGEKLFF. CDR3 nucleotides: TGTGCCAGCACCGGGGCCGGGGGCGAAAAACTGTTTTTT.

The genes are TRBV5-1 and TRBJ2-7, with D perhaps given as TRBD1 or TRBD2 (6 bases each). V dropped 4 bases and J dropped 3 bases, with 14 bases sitting between them. The CDR3 extends over 14 amino acids. Germline assignment: CDR1 SGHRS and CDR2 YFSETQ. CDR3 sequence (DNA): TGCGCCAGCAGCCGAGAGGGGGGCATCTACGAGCAGTACTTC. Protein: CASSREGGIYEQYF. Using reference TRBV5-1 and TRBJ2-7 for the parts outside the CDR3, the full variable domain is KAGVTQTPRYLIKTRGQQVTLSCSPISGHRSVSWYQQTPGQGLQFLFEYFSETQRNKGNFPGRFSGRQFSNSRSEMNVSTLELGDSALYLCASSREGGIYEQYFGPGTRLTVT.

This clone is judged hyperexpanded. The genes are TRBV4-3 and TRBJ1-1; TRBD1 agrees at 8 bases. The germline CDR1 and CDR2 sequences are LGHNA and YSLEER. Losses at the gene ends were 3 bases for V and 8 bases for J; bases not matched to a gene: 5. The CDR3 covers 13 residues. The CDR3 loop is CASSQRTGREAFF. CDR3 DNA: TGCGCCAGCAGCCAGAGGACAGGGAGGGAAGCTTTCTTT.

V usage is TRBV2 and J usage is TRBJ2-1, with D uncertain. V was shortened by 3 bases and J by 9 bases, with 3 bases between the two germline ends. Germline assignment: CDR1 SNHLY and CDR2 FYNNEI. This CDR3 is 10 amino acids long. The CDR3 nucleotides read TGTGCCAGCAGTGAGGGTGAGCAGTTCTTC. Translating it yields CASSEGEQFF.

This clone was seen a few times. The chain joins TRBV5-6 to TRBJ1-2, with D hard to call. This CDR3 contains 13 residues. The germline CDR1 and CDR2 sequences are SGHDT and YYEEEE. Deletions cut 0 bases from V and 8 bases from J, with 11 bases between. CDR3 region: CASSLAAVGGYTF. CDR3 sequence (DNA): TGTGCCAGCAGCTTGGCGGCAGTGGGAGGCTACACCTTC.

The sample holds one count of this clone. The V call is TRBV11-3, the J call TRBJ2-7, with 7 bases identical to TRBD1. Germline V gives CDR1 SGHNT, CDR2 YENEEA. J lost 5 bases, V lost 4 bases, and 8 bases had no gene match. The CDR3 is made up of 14 amino acids. The CDR3 sequence is CASSYPTGFHEQYF. The CDR3 nucleotides are TGTGCCAGCAGCTATCCGACAGGGTTTCACGAGCAGTACTTC.

The chain employs TRBV28 and TRBJ1-3, with D hard to call. With 6 bases removed from V and 0 bases from J, the gap between germline ends came to 9 bases. The CDR3 covers 14 residues. The germline gives CDR1 MDHEN, CDR2 SYDVKM. The CDR3, as DNA: TGTGCCAGCAGGGTACAGCACTCTGGAAACACCATATATTTT. It encodes CASRVQHSGNTIYF.

This chain uses TRBV30 with TRBJ1-1; D might be TRBD1 (6 bases). The CDR3 runs to 12 residues. Per germline, CDR1 GTSNPN and CDR2 SVGIG (reference sequence). The V end was cut by 8 bases, the J end by 2 bases, with 12 bases between. CDR3 protein: CAAAGGNTEAFF. DNA for the CDR3: TGTGCCGCGGCGGGGGGCAACACTGAAGCTTTCTTT.

The chain couples TRBV5-6 to TRBJ1-3, with unresolved D. The CDR3 loop spans 14 amino acids. Trimming left V 6 bases short and J 0 bases short, with 10 bases between. CDR1 SGHDT and CDR2 YYEEEE come from the germline V gene. The CDR3 sequence is CASMKGSSGNTIYF. CDR3 coding DNA: TGTGCCAGCATGAAGGGATCCTCTGGAAACACCATATATTTT.

The V gene is TRBV6-6, the J gene TRBJ1-2; D ambiguous. CDR3 length equals 14 residues. V lost 5 bases and J lost 8, with 18 bases in between. The germline V gene encodes CDR1 MNHNY and CDR2 SVGAGI (reference sequence). CDR3 bases: TGTGCCAGCAGTCCCCCGTATTCGCTATTCGGCTACACCTTC. The encoded protein is CASSPPYSLFGYTF.